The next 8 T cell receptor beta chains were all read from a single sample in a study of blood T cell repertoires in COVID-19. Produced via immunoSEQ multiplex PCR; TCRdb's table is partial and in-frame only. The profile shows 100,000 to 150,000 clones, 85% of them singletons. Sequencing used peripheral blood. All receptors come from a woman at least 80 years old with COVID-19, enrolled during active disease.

The CDR3 sequence is CASSLAAGPTDTQYF. Here the CDR3 DNA reads TGTGCCAGCAGCTTAGCCGCGGGACCAACAGATACGCAGTATTTT. This rearrangement joins TRBV7-2 to TRBJ2-3; tentative D call: TRBD2 (6 bases). Trimming pared 0 bases from V and 3 bases from J, leaving 10 bases between. CDR3 length: 15 residues. Germline CDR1 is SGHTA and CDR2 is FQGNSA.

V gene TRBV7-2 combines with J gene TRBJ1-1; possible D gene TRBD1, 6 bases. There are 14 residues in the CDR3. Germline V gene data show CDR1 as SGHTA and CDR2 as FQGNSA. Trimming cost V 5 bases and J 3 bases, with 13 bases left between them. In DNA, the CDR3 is TGTGCCAGCAGCAAACAGGGTGGGGACACTGAAGCTTTCTTT. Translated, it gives CASSKQGGDTEAFF.

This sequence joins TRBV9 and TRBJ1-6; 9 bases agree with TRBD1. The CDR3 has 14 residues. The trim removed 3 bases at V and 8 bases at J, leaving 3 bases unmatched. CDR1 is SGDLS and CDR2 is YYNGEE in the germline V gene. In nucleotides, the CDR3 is TGTGCCAGCAGCGCGACAGGGGGGGATTCACCCCTCCACTTT. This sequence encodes CASSATGGDSPLHF. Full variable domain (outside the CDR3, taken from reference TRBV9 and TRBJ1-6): DSGVTQTPKHLITATGQRVTLRCSPRSGDLSVYWYQQSLDQGLQFLIQYYNGEERAKGNILERFSAQQFPDLHSELNLSSLELGDSALYFCASSATGGDSPLHFGNGTRLTVT.

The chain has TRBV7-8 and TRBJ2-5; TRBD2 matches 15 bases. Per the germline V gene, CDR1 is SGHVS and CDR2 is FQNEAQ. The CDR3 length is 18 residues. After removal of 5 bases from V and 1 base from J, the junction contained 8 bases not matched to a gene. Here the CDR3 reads CASSPGGLAGGIQETQYF. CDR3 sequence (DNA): TGTGCCAGCAGCCCGGGGGGACTAGCGGGAGGAATCCAAGAGACCCAGTACTTC.

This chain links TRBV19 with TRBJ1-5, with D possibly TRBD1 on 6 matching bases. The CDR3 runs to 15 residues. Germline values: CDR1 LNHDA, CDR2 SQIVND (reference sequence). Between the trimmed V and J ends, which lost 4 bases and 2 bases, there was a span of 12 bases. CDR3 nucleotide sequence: TGTGCCAGTAGTAATCGGCAGGGGCGCAATCAGCCCCAGCATTTT. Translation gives CASSNRQGRNQPQHF.

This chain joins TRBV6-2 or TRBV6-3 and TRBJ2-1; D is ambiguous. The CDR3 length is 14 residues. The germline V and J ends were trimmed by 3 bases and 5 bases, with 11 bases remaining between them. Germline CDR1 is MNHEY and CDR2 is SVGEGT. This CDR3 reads CASSYHFENNEQFF. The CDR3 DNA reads TGTGCCAGCAGTTATCATTTCGAGAACAATGAGCAGTTCTTC.

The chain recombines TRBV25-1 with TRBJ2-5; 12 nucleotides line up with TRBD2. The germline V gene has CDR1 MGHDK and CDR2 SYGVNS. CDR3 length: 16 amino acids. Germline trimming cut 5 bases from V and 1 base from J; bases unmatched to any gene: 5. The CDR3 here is CASSRASGRVQETQYF. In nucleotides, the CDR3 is TGTGCCAGCAGTCGTGCTAGCGGGAGGGTCCAAGAGACCCAGTACTTC.

For the CDR3, the DNA is TGTGCCATCAGCACCCCAGACAGGACCCTTTATGGCTACACCTTC. Its translation is CAISTPDRTLYGYTF. The chain joins TRBV10-3 to TRBJ1-2; D might be TRBD1 (6 bases). The germline gives CDR1 ENHRY, CDR2 SYGVKD. The CDR3 consists of 15 residues. Deletions cut 6 bases from V and 5 bases from J, with 19 bases between.